One and the same sample provided the 21 T cell receptor beta chains below, sequenced in a study of T cell responses to AZD1222 COVID-19 vaccine. TCRdb keeps only in-frame clones here, not all; method: immunoSEQ multiplex PCR. The sample shows about 75,000 clones, approximately 88% of them seen only once. The sequences come from peripheral blood, collected 28 days after the second dose of the MenACWY control vaccine. The source of these receptors is an adult who received the MenACWY meningococcal vaccine as a control.

The chain employs TRBV4-3 and TRBJ2-6, with D hard to call. The ends were cut back, 0 bases at V and 1 base at J, with 7 bases in the middle. This CDR3 is built from 16 residues. The V gene's germline CDR1 is LGHNA and CDR2 YSLEER. CDR3 sequence reads: CASSQDYGSGANVLTF. The CDR3 coding sequence is TGCGCCAGCAGCCAAGATTACGGGTCTGGGGCCAACGTCCTGACTTTC.

The DNA of the CDR3 is TGCGCCAGCTATAGGTCAAGGGATACGCAGTATTTT. It translates to CASYRSRDTQYF. J is TRBJ2-3 and V is TRBV5-1; no reliable D call. Per the germline V gene, CDR1 is SGHRS and CDR2 is YFSETQ. V lost 7 bases, J lost 6 bases, and 12 bases lay in between. There are 12 residues in the CDR3.

The rearrangement joins TRBV4-3 to TRBJ1-5; no clear D. Trimming pared 0 bases from V and 2 bases from J, leaving 8 bases between. The CDR3 has 15 amino acids. Germline lookup yields CDR1 LGHNA and CDR2 YSLEER. The CDR3 sequence is CASSQDRVGNQPQHF. The CDR3 nucleotides are TGCGCCAGCAGCCAAGATCGGGTAGGCAATCAGCCCCAGCATTTT.

This clone was observed a few times. The genes are TRBV7-2 and TRBJ2-2; no clear D gene. Between the trimmed V and J ends, which lost 2 bases and 2 bases, there was a span of 6 bases. The germline V gene encodes CDR1 SGHTA and CDR2 FQGNSA. CDR3 size: 14 residues. CDR3 sequence (DNA): TGTGCCAGCAGCTTACACTTCAACACCGGGGAGCTGTTTTTT. Translated, it gives CASSLHFNTGELFF.

The chain employs TRBV4-1 and TRBJ2-7; D is possibly TRBD1 (6 bases). Trimming took 1 base from V and 2 from J, leaving 15 bases between them. The CDR3 has 16 residues. The germline CDR1 and CDR2 sequences are MGHRA and YSYEKL. In DNA form, the CDR3 reads TGCGCCAGCAGCCAAGTGCCAGGGGCAAGCCCCTACGAGCAGTACTTC. Residues: CASSQVPGASPYEQYF.

The chain recombines TRBV27 with TRBJ1-6, with D possibly matching TRBD1 (6 bases). The V gene lost 5 bases and the J gene lost 10 bases, with 18 bases spanning the gap. The CDR3 has 15 amino acids. CDR1 and CDR2 from the germline V gene are MNHEY and SMNVEV (reference sequence). CDR3 in amino acids: CASSPIASGGSPLHF. The CDR3 DNA sequence: TGTGCCAGCAGTCCAATCGCCTCCGGGGGCTCACCCCTCCACTTT.

Worth noting for this clone: Mismatch with germline at one junction end may stem from a read error. The CDR3 DNA sequence: TGTGCCAGCAGTAAAGCCGGGACTAGCTCGAACACCGGGGAGCTGTTTTTT. It encodes CASSKAGTSSNTGELFF. This rearrangement joins TRBV6-1 to TRBJ2-2; 9 nucleotides match TRBD2. Per germline, CDR1 MNHNS and CDR2 SASEGT. This CDR3 has 17 amino acids.

This chain joins TRBV6-5 and TRBJ2-1; D is unclear. V was clipped by 0 bases and J by 7 bases, with 13 bases between them. This CDR3 is 15 amino acids long. Germline-derived CDR1 and CDR2 are MNHEY and SVGAGI. The CDR3 bases are TGTGCCAGCAGTTACTCCTTTGATCAAGAGAATGAGCAGTTCTTC. This sequence encodes CASSYSFDQENEQFF.

The chain couples TRBV5-6 to TRBJ2-3; D unclear. The CDR3 has 15 residues. Trimming took off 2 bases at V and 0 bases at J, with 10 bases between the two ends. Germline CDR1 is SGHDT and CDR2 is YYEEEE. CDR3 DNA: TGTGCCAGCAGCTTCAGAAAAGGGAGCACAGATACGCAGTATTTT. Its protein product is CASSFRKGSTDTQYF.

The chain employs TRBV18 and TRBJ2-1; D is perhaps TRBD1 (6 bases). V was trimmed by 0 bases and J by 7 bases, leaving 16 bases between them. CDR1 is KGHSH and CDR2 is LQKENI in the germline V gene. This CDR3 is built from 16 residues. The DNA of the CDR3 is TGTGCCAGCTCACCACCGGTAGGGACAAGGTCGAATGAGCAGTTCTTC. Its protein is CASSPPVGTRSNEQFF.

V and J are TRBV25-1 and TRBJ1-3; D is possibly TRBD1 (5 bases). The CDR3 extends over 14 amino acids. V was pared by 2 bases and J by 1 base, with 6 bases between. Germline CDR1 and CDR2: MGHDK and SYGVNS. In DNA form, the CDR3 reads TGTGCCAGCAGTGAAGGGGGGTCTGGAAACACCATATATTTT. This gives the protein CASSEGGSGNTIYF. Together with reference TRBV25-1 and TRBJ1-3, the CDR3 gives the full variable domain: EADIYQTPRYLVIGTGKKITLECSQTMGHDKMYWYQQDPGMELHLIHYSYGVNSTEKGDLSSESTVSRIRTEHFPLTLESARPSHTSQYLCASSEGGSGNTIYFGEGSWLTVV.

The chain has TRBV28 and TRBJ1-2; a weak D match, TRBD1 (6 bases). The CDR3 loop spans 16 amino acids. The ends were cut back, 6 bases at V and 7 bases at J, with 24 bases in the middle. In germline, CDR1 is MDHEN, CDR2 SYDVKM. CDR3 sequence (DNA): TGTGCCAGCAGGTTAGGGGGGGCTATTCTGGTCTCTGGCTACACCTTC. The encoded protein is CASRLGGAILVSGYTF.

This chain links TRBV18 with TRBJ1-4; perhaps TRBD1 as D (5 bases). The V end lost 3 bases, the J end lost 7 bases, and 18 bases lay between the germline ends. From germline, CDR1 is KGHSH and CDR2 LQKENI. This CDR3 contains 16 residues. In DNA form, the CDR3 reads TGTGCCAGCTCACCCCCCTCGAACGGGGCGGGTGAAAAACTGTTTTTT. Amino acid sequence: CASSPPSNGAGEKLFF.

The CDR3 DNA reads TGTGCCAGCAGCAAACCGACAGGGCCATTCGAAGAGACCCAGTACTTC. It specifies CASSKPTGPFEETQYF. V gene TRBV7-2 combines with J gene TRBJ2-5, with 7 positions matching TRBD1. CDR1 is SGHTA and CDR2 is FQGNSA in the germline V gene. Trimming cost V 5 bases and J 3 bases; bases outside gene matches: 12. This CDR3 contains 16 residues.

This chain links TRBV7-3 with TRBJ2-3, with 10 bases aligning to TRBD2. The CDR3 runs to 16 residues. Per germline, CDR1 SGHTA and CDR2 FQGTGA. V was pared by 2 bases and J by 4 bases, with 6 bases of the junction left unmatched. The CDR3 spells CASSLGLAGGADTQYF. CDR3 sequence (DNA): TGTGCCAGCAGCTTAGGATTAGCGGGGGGTGCAGATACGCAGTATTTT.

The rearrangement uses TRBV3-1 (or the pseudogene TRBV3-2) and TRBJ2-1; D ambiguous. V dropped 0 bases and J dropped 3 bases, with 15 bases sitting between them. There are 17 residues in the CDR3. CDR1 LGHDT and CDR2 YNNKEL come from the germline V gene (reference sequence). CDR3 bases: TGTGCCAGCAGCCAAGAAAAGGGCAGGAGCATCTACAATGAGCAGTTCTTC. As protein: CASSQEKGRSIYNEQFF.

The rearrangement links TRBV12-3 or TRBV12-4 to TRBJ1-3, with D uncertain. This CDR3 has 12 residues. Trimming removed 3 bases at V and 9 bases at J, with 9 bases between. The CDR3 DNA follows: TGTGCCAGCAGTTTGGGGTGGGGCACCATATATTTT. It translates to CASSLGWGTIYF.

The chain employs TRBV28 and TRBJ1-6; TRBD1 matches 10 bases. Germline loops: CDR1 MDHEN, CDR2 SYDVKM. Trimming took 6 bases from V and 7 from J; bases not matched to a gene: 9. This CDR3 contains 16 residues. The CDR3 is CASSPSLGQGNSPLHF. The CDR3 region has the DNA TGTGCCAGCAGCCCATCTCTGGGACAGGGGAATTCACCCCTCCACTTT.

V and J are TRBV3-1 (or the pseudogene TRBV3-2) and TRBJ2-1; the D is unclear. V lost 1 base to trimming and J lost 0 bases, with 16 bases between them. Germline CDR1 reads LGHDT; CDR2 reads YNNKEL (reference sequence). CDR3 length: 18 amino acids. The CDR3 is CASSQGISPSSSYNEQFF. In nucleotides, the CDR3 is TGTGCCAGCAGCCAAGGGATCAGTCCCTCAAGCTCCTACAATGAGCAGTTCTTC.

The chain recombines TRBV7-2 with TRBJ1-4; TRBD1 is a possible D gene (6 bases). Germline assignment: CDR1 SGHTA and CDR2 FQGNSA. This CDR3 region has 15 residues. V lost 5 bases and J 7 bases, leaving 17 bases between the germline ends. CDR3 bases: TGTGCCAGCAGCGAGAACCCGTGGGGGGCTGAAAAACTGTTTTTT. It yields the protein CASSENPWGAEKLFF.

The chain combines TRBV5-5 with TRBJ2-7; 10 bases fit TRBD1. Germline lookup yields CDR1 SGHKS and CDR2 YYEKEE (reference sequence). The CDR3 loop spans 16 amino acids. The ends lost 1 base at V and 3 bases at J; junction bases unmatched: 7. This CDR3 reads CASSLKGQGINYEQYF. The CDR3 coding sequence is TGTGCCAGCAGCTTGAAGGGACAGGGGATCAACTACGAGCAGTACTTC.